Presented here are 3 T cell receptor beta chains from one specimen sequenced in a study of immune evolution from preneoplasia to lung adenocarcinoma. Libraries were prepared by immunoSEQ multiplex PCR; TCRdb keeps only in-frame clonotypes and omits some of them. Among under 15,000 clones listed, 65% to 90% were seen once. Sequenced input: FFPE lung adenocarcinoma in situ tissue. The receptors derive from an older donor with lung adenocarcinoma.

The rearrangement links TRBV4-2 to TRBJ2-7; the match to TRBD1 covers 7 bases. Germline V CDR1 and CDR2: LGHNA, YNFKEQ. J gave up 4 bases and V 3 bases, and 9 bases lay outside the gene matches. This CDR3 is built from 15 residues. CDR3 in DNA: TGTGCCAGCAGCCAGGGGCCCGGGACAGTGTACGAGCAGTACTTC. It encodes CASSQGPGTVYEQYF.

The V and J genes are TRBV9 and TRBJ1-1; D possibly corresponds to TRBD1 (6 bases). V was clipped by 4 bases and J by 3 bases, with 10 bases between them. The CDR3 contains 13 residues. Germline lookup yields CDR1 SGDLS and CDR2 YYNGEE. The CDR3 spells CASSLQGDTEAFF. The CDR3 DNA reads as TGTGCCAGCAGCTTACAGGGCGACACTGAAGCTTTCTTT.

The J gene is TRBJ2-1, the V gene TRBV7-3; possible D gene TRBD2, 6 bases. CDR3 length equals 14 residues. Between the trimmed V and J ends, which lost 4 bases and 6 bases, there was a span of 13 bases. Germline CDR1 reads SGHTA; CDR2 reads FQGTGA. In DNA form, the CDR3 reads TGTGCCAGCAGCTCGGGGGATGGGGGCAATGAGCAGTTCTTC. Protein: CASSSGDGGNEQFF.